This TCR beta chain originates from a study of T cell responses to AZD1222 COVID-19 vaccine. Germline lookup yields CDR1 SNHLY and CDR2 FYNNEI. Trimming took off 6 bases at V and 5 bases at J, with 13 bases between the two ends. This CDR3 spans 13 amino acids. Note on this clone: The antigen is not known.

Pooled samples include second doses given at about 4 or 12 weeks. Findings and caveats of the study: Spike-wide coverage was observed for vaccine-associated CD4 TCRs, with dominant responses at 160-218 and 743-854. Reportedly, nearly half the spike-specific TCRs target unmutated variant regions.

Assay: immunoSEQ multiplex PCR; the TCRdb copy retains only in-frame clones and omits some. The sample yields 75,000 to 80,000 clones, under 90% seen once. The material was peripheral blood, obtained 28 days after the second AZD1222 dose. The chain joins TRBV2 to TRBJ1-1; the D is unclear. The sequence was obtained from an adult who received the AZD1222 COVID-19 vaccine. CDR3 protein: CASSRHDGTEAFF. CDR3 nucleotides: TGTGCCAGCAGCCGACATGATGGTACTGAAGCTTTCTTT.